Following are 19 T cell receptor beta chains from one sample sequenced in a study of identical twins. TCRdb recomputed calls from the 5' RACE reads with MiXCR, one row per CDR3 protein. The table shows 500,000 or so distinct CDR3 sequences, with more than 13% occurring only once. These data also formed part of another study, on yellow fever vaccine responses in identical twins.

The sequenced sample consisted of CD4+ T cells sorted from blood. Receptors originate from a young woman in good health.

The chain couples TRBV27 to TRBJ2-4; TRBD1 aligns across 7 bases. Unmatched junction bases numbered 16, after V lost 7 bases and J lost 7 bases. The CDR3 has 16 amino acids. In germline, CDR1 is MNHEY, CDR2 SMNVEV (reference sequence). The CDR3, as DNA: TGTGCCAGCACCTGGGACAGCTGGGGTTTGCAGAACATTCAGTACTTC. Its protein is CASTWDSWGLQNIQYF.

This clonotype came up a few times. The J gene is TRBJ1-2, the V gene TRBV29-1; D not resolved. This CDR3 region has 13 residues. Per the germline V gene, CDR1 is SQVTM and CDR2 is ANQGSEA. V lost 7 bases, J lost 1 base, and 13 bases lay in between. Written as DNA, the CDR3 is TGCAGCGCCCCCTTAGGGCTTAACTATGGCTACACCTTC. It is translated as CSAPLGLNYGYTF.

This chain joins TRBV20-1 and TRBJ1-1; 10 bases map to TRBD1. The V gene's germline CDR1 is DFQATT and CDR2 SNEGSKA (reference sequence). The CDR3 is 14 residues long. The junction had 6 bases not matched to a gene; V was cut back by 4 bases and J by 4 bases. CDR3 nucleotide sequence: TGCAGTGCTACCAGACAGGGGGCTGGCACTGAAGCTTTCTTT. Its translation is CSATRQGAGTEAFF.

There are a few counts of this clonotype. The CDR3 reads CASSYPANLGETQYF. The CDR3 coding sequence is TGTGCCAGCAGTTACCCGGCCAACCTGGGAGAGACCCAGTACTTC. The gene calls are TRBV6-2 or TRBV6-3 and TRBJ2-5; D unclear. This CDR3 region has 15 residues. The germline V gene has CDR1 MNHEY and CDR2 SVGEGT. V was pared by 2 bases and J by 4 bases, with 14 bases between.

This clonotype was picked up a small number of times. The rearrangement links TRBV24-1 to TRBJ2-5; either TRBD1 or TRBD2 may supply D (5 bases each). V lost 6 bases and J 1 base, leaving 17 bases between the germline ends. The CDR3 length is 16 residues. From germline, CDR1 is KGHDR and CDR2 SFDVKD. CDR3 in amino acids: CATSRALGEIQETQYF. The CDR3 DNA is TGTGCCACCAGTAGGGCACTAGGGGAGATCCAAGAGACCCAGTACTTC.

This clonotype came up many times. The rearrangement links TRBV5-1 to TRBJ2-5, with unresolved D. The CDR3 has 15 residues. Germline V gene sequence: CDR1 SGHRS, CDR2 YFSETQ. Trimming removed 0 bases from V and 3 bases from J, with 12 bases in between. The CDR3, as DNA: TGCGCCAGCAGCTTGGAGGGCAGGCCGAAAGAGACCCAGTACTTC. It encodes CASSLEGRPKETQYF.

This clonotype has just a few counts. The chain is built from TRBV5-1 and TRBJ2-1; D perhaps matches TRBD2 (5 bases). Trimming shortened V by 3 bases and J by 9 bases, and 13 bases separated the two germline ends. The CDR3 consists of 13 residues. The V gene's germline CDR1 is SGHRS and CDR2 YFSETQ. The CDR3 spells CASSSISAGEQFF. The CDR3 nucleotides are TGCGCCAGCAGCTCCATATCGGCGGGTGAGCAGTTCTTC.

The sample holds a few counts of this clonotype. CDR3 loop: CASSSGNQGPIHSYEQYF. The DNA for the CDR3 is TGCGCCAGCAGCTCAGGAAACCAGGGTCCAATACACTCCTACGAGCAGTACTTC. V usage is TRBV5-1 and J usage is TRBJ2-7; D possibly corresponds to TRBD1 (5 bases). Trimming shortened V by 3 bases and J by 0 bases, and 22 bases separated the two germline ends. Germline V gene sequence: CDR1 SGHRS, CDR2 YFSETQ. This CDR3 comprises 18 residues.

V is TRBV7-2 and J is TRBJ2-3; no reliable D call. The CDR3 has 14 residues. Germline values: CDR1 SGHTA, CDR2 FQGNSA. V lost 2 bases and J 6 bases, leaving 12 bases between the germline ends. The CDR3 coding sequence is TGTGCCAGCAGCTTATCCGGGCCTCAGGATACGCAGTATTTT. Translating it yields CASSLSGPQDTQYF.

The V gene is TRBV6-5, the J gene TRBJ2-1; D is uncertain. The germline gives CDR1 MNHEY, CDR2 SVGAGI. The CDR3 covers 15 residues. V dropped 4 bases and J dropped 5 bases, with 15 bases sitting between them. CDR3 bases: TGTGCCAGCAGTTTACTCCGGAGTTTCAACAATGAGCAGTTCTTC. This codes for CASSLLRSFNNEQFF.

The CDR3 DNA sequence: TGCAGTGCTAGATTGATGAGGGGCAGAGATAATTCACCCCTCCACTTT. Protein: CSARLMRGRDNSPLHF. The rearrangement links TRBV20-1 to TRBJ1-6, with TRBD1 as a possible D gene (5 bases). Germline V gene lookup returns CDR1 DFQATT and CDR2 SNEGSKA (reference sequence). There are 16 residues in the CDR3. V shed 2 bases and J shed 5 bases, with 16 bases lying between them.

J is TRBJ1-5 and V is TRBV4-3; weak D call: TRBD1 (5 bases). This CDR3 spans 15 amino acids. Trimming removed 0 bases at V and 3 bases at J, with 9 bases between. CDR1 is LGHNA, CDR2 YSLEER, per germline. The CDR3 DNA reads TGCGCCAGCAGCCAAGATGACAGCCCCAATCAGCCCCAGCATTTT. It codes for CASSQDDSPNQPQHF.

This clonotype was seen more than once but under ten times. The chain has TRBV7-2 and TRBJ1-6; tentative D call: TRBD1 (5 bases). The CDR3 contains 13 residues. Trimming stripped 1 base from V and 9 bases from J, with 7 bases between. CDR1 and CDR2 from the germline V gene are SGHTA and FQGNSA. CDR3 sequence: CASSLDRFSPLHF. The CDR3 DNA follows: TGTGCCAGCAGCTTAGACAGGTTTTCACCCCTCCACTTT.

The chain is built from TRBV4-2 and TRBJ2-5; 8 bases are shared with TRBD2. The trim removed 0 bases at V and 4 bases at J, leaving 7 bases unmatched. The CDR3 sequence is 16 residues long. From germline, CDR1 is LGHNA and CDR2 YNFKEQ. DNA for the CDR3: TGTGCCAGCAGCCAAGATGGAAGCGGGGGTCGAGAGACCCAGTACTTC. This sequence encodes CASSQDGSGGRETQYF.

The J gene is TRBJ2-7, the V gene TRBV19; 8 bases are shared with TRBD1. Germline CDR1 and CDR2: LNHDA and SQIVND (reference sequence). CDR3 size: 13 residues. J was trimmed by 4 bases and V by 10 bases; bases with no gene match: 9. The CDR3 loop is CATDRGGGYEQYF. Written as DNA, the CDR3 is TGTGCCACAGACAGGGGCGGAGGATACGAGCAGTACTTC.

This clonotype was recorded at least ten times. The V call is TRBV5-1, the J call TRBJ2-2; 7 bases agree with TRBD2. The V gene's germline CDR1 is SGHRS and CDR2 YFSETQ. This CDR3 has 15 residues. V lost 2 bases and J lost 6; bases outside the gene matches: 7. CDR3 DNA sequence: TGCGCCAGCAGCTTAACCGCGGGAGTTTCCGGGGAGCTGTTTTTT. Translating it yields CASSLTAGVSGELFF. Based on the CDR3 plus reference TRBV5-1 and TRBJ2-2, the full variable domain is KAGVTQTPRYLIKTRGQQVTLSCSPISGHRSVSWYQQTPGQGLQFLFEYFSETQRNKGNFPGRFSGRQFSNSRSEMNVSTLELGDSALYLCASSLTAGVSGELFFGEGSRLTVL.

The gene calls are TRBV24-1 and TRBJ2-2; 7 bases agree with TRBD1. This CDR3 is 18 amino acids long. The J segment lost 5 bases and the V segment lost 4 bases, leaving 15 bases of the junction unmatched. The germline V gene has CDR1 KGHDR and CDR2 SFDVKD. The CDR3 coding sequence is TGTGCCACCAGTGACCCGCCCGGGACAGCGCCAAGGACCGGGGAGCTGTTTTTT. Translation: CATSDPPGTAPRTGELFF.

This clonotype was detected a few times. CDR3 region: CASTDRGHSSGYTF. CDR3 in DNA: TGTGCCAGCACAGACCGGGGGCATTCTTCTGGCTACACCTTC. The chain couples TRBV12-3 or TRBV12-4 to TRBJ1-2; possible D gene TRBD1, 6 bases. The CDR3 loop spans 14 amino acids. V lost 7 bases to trimming and J lost 7 bases, with 19 bases between them.

This clonotype was recorded a few times. V usage is TRBV25-1 and J usage is TRBJ2-7; D remains unclear. Germline assignment: CDR1 MGHDK and CDR2 SYGVNS. The CDR3 length is 15 residues. V was pared by 3 bases and J by 2 bases, with 14 bases between. DNA of the CDR3: TGTGCCAGCAGTGATTTCGGCCATTTTCCCTACGAGCAGTACTTC. Encoded protein: CASSDFGHFPYEQYF.